This TCR beta chain appears in the sequencing data of a study of T cell repertoires in cytomegalovirus infection. Study in general: HLA-C-restricted CMV epitopes, recently identified, and well-studied HLA-B-restricted ones were used by the study.

The germline V gene encodes CDR1 SGHVS and CDR2 FNYEAQ. V was clipped by 0 bases and J by 4 bases; unmatched bases: 6. The CDR3 runs 16 residues. TCRdb recomputed calls from the reads with MiXCR, one row per CDR3 protein. The sample lists hundreds of thousands of distinct CDR3 sequences; around a third were seen once. This clonotype was seen repeatedly, ten times or more. Its antigen is as yet unknown. The sample in question was cultured CD8+ T cells from PBMCs, obtained from culture after CMV antigen stimulation. The chain uses TRBV7-6 and TRBJ1-1; 9 bases fit TRBD1. This receptor was taken from a human donor in good health (CMV status not recorded). Some clones in this sample may be carry-over from other donors' samples. This CDR3 reads CASSLAWTGDLTEAFF. In DNA, the CDR3 is TGTGCCAGCAGCTTAGCCTGGACAGGGGATCTCACTGAAGCTTTCTTT.